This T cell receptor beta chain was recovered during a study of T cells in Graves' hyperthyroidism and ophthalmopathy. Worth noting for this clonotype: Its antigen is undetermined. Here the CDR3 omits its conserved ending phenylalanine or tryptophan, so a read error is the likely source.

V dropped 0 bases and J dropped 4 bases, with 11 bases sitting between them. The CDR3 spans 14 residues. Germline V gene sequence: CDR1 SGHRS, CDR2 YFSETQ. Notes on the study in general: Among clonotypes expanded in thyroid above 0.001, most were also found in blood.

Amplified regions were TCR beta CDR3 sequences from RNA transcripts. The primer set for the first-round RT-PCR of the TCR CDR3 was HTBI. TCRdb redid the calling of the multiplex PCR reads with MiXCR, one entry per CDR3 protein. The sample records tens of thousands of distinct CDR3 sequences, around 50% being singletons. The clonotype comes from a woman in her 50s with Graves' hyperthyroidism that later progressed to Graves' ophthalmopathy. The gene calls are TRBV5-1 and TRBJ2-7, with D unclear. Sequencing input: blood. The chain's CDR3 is CASSLEDRRYEQYC. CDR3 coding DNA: TGCGCCAGCAGCTTGGAGGACCGGCGATACGAGCAGTACTGC.